Shown below are 14 T cell receptor beta chains from a single sample sequenced in a study of T cells in Graves' hyperthyroidism and ophthalmopathy. The source material, RNA transcripts, was used to amplify TCR beta CDR3 regions. RT-PCR in the first round (using the HTBI primer set) targeted the TCR CDR3. TCRdb itself ran the multiplex PCR reads through MiXCR, one entry per CDR3 protein. The sample has approximately 100,000 distinct CDR3 sequences; around 40% are singletons. The sequenced material came from peripheral blood or thyroid tissue (not recorded which). All receptors derive from a woman aged 30 to 39 with Graves' hyperthyroidism.

This clonotype turned up a few times. The V call is TRBV28, the J call TRBJ2-2; D could derive from TRBD1 or TRBD2 (5 bases each). V was shortened by 6 bases and J by 9 bases, with 20 bases between the two germline ends. Germline CDR1 and CDR2: MDHEN and SYDVKM. The CDR3 totals 15 residues. For the CDR3, the DNA is TGTGCCAGCAGCCCCCCCCGGGGCCAATTATGGGAGCTGTTTTTT. Translating gives CASSPPRGQLWELFF. Combining the CDR3 with reference TRBV28 and TRBJ2-2 gives the whole variable domain DVKVTQSSRYLVKRTGEKVFLECVQDMDHENMFWYRQDPGLGLRLIYFSYDVKMKEKGDIPEGYSVSREKKERFSLILESASTNQTSMYLCASSPPRGQLWELFFGEGSRLTVL.

This clonotype was found many times. The V gene is TRBV5-1, the J gene TRBJ2-7, with D uncertain. Germline V lookup: CDR1 SGHRS, CDR2 YFSETQ. This CDR3 contains 11 residues. The V gene lost 4 bases and the J gene lost 3 bases, with 5 bases spanning the gap. In nucleotides, the CDR3 is TGCGCCAGCAGCAAGGACTACGAGCAGTACTTC. Translation gives CASSKDYEQYF. The full variable domain, completed using reference TRBV5-1 and TRBJ2-7, is KAGVTQTPRYLIKTRGQQVTLSCSPISGHRSVSWYQQTPGQGLQFLFEYFSETQRNKGNFPGRFSGRQFSNSRSEMNVSTLELGDSALYLCASSKDYEQYFGPGTRLTVT.

The sample holds many counts of this clonotype. The rearrangement uses TRBV7-2 and TRBJ1-1; D unclear. Trimming removed 1 base from V and 0 bases from J, with 6 bases in between. CDR3 length equals 14 residues. Germline V gene lookup returns CDR1 SGHTA and CDR2 FQGNSA. The CDR3 protein is CASSLVFVNTEAFF. In DNA form, the CDR3 reads TGTGCCAGCAGCTTAGTTTTCGTGAACACTGAAGCTTTCTTT.

The chain recombines TRBV9 with TRBJ2-7; TRBD1 or TRBD2 may be the D gene (7 bases each). The CDR3 covers 14 residues. Trimming left V 4 bases short and J 2 bases short, with 13 bases between. Germline values: CDR1 SGDLS, CDR2 YYNGEE. CDR3 loop: CASSPQGGPYEQYF. The CDR3 DNA reads TGTGCCAGCAGCCCCCAGGGGGGGCCCTACGAGCAGTACTTC. Drawing the rest from reference TRBV9 and TRBJ2-7, the complete variable domain is DSGVTQTPKHLITATGQRVTLRCSPRSGDLSVYWYQQSLDQGLQFLIQYYNGEERAKGNILERFSAQQFPDLHSELNLSSLELGDSALYFCASSPQGGPYEQYFGPGTRLTVT.

Worth noting for this clonotype: One end of the junction fails to match germline, which may point to a read error. V is TRBV13 and J is TRBJ2-7; TRBD2 might be the D (6 bases). In germline, CDR1 is PRHDT, CDR2 FYEKMQ (reference sequence). The CDR3 length is 14 residues. CDR3 loop: CASSQGLASYKQYF. CDR3 coding DNA: TGTGCCAGCAGCCAGGGACTTGCCTCCTACAAGCAGTACTTT.

This clonotype was seen many times. J is TRBJ1-1 and V is TRBV5-1; D gene ambiguous. Per germline, CDR1 SGHRS and CDR2 YFSETQ. The V end was cut by 0 bases, the J end by 3 bases, with 9 bases between. The CDR3 spans 14 residues. As DNA, the CDR3 is TGCGCCAGCAGCTTGGAAGGGTATGACACTGAAGCTTTCTTT. Amino acids: CASSLEGYDTEAFF.

This clonotype was counted many times. The chain carries TRBV7-2 and TRBJ2-5; TRBD2 matches 7 bases. Germline CDR1 reads SGHTA; CDR2 reads FQGNSA. There are 18 residues in the CDR3. The junction had 20 bases not matched to a gene; V was cut back by 5 bases and J by 5 bases. The CDR3 DNA is TGTGCCAGCAGCCAAGTTAGCCGGGGAGGGAGGGGTAGCGAGACCCAGTACTTC. Translation: CASSQVSRGGRGSETQYF.

J is TRBJ2-5 and V is TRBV5-6; TRBD1 aligns across 11 bases. J gave up 5 bases and V 6 bases, and 9 bases lay outside the gene matches. CDR1 is SGHDT and CDR2 is YYEEEE in the germline V gene. The CDR3 loop spans 15 amino acids. The CDR3 bases are TGTGCCAGCACCCCTGGACAGGGGGCTAGGGAGACCCAGTACTTC. Protein product: CASTPGQGARETQYF.

This chain links TRBV20-1 with TRBJ2-2, with D uncertain. The CDR3 extends over 17 amino acids. Germline V gene data show CDR1 as DFQATT and CDR2 as SNEGSKA (reference sequence). The germline V and J ends were trimmed by 1 base and 5 bases, with 20 bases remaining between them. The CDR3: CSARAPPSVPATGELFF. The DNA for the CDR3 is TGCAGTGCTAGAGCCCCCCCCTCGGTGCCGGCGACCGGGGAGCTGTTTTTT.

This clonotype was observed at least ten times. V and J are TRBV20-1 and TRBJ1-2, with D possibly matching TRBD1 (6 bases). The length of the CDR3 is 15 residues. Per the germline V gene, CDR1 is DFQATT and CDR2 is SNEGSKA (reference sequence). V was pared by 0 bases and J by 4 bases, with 15 bases between. In DNA form, the CDR3 reads TGCAGTGCTAGAGATATAGGGGGGCGCGGCTATGGCTACACCTTC. Encoded protein: CSARDIGGRGYGYTF.

The sample holds many counts of this clonotype. The chain employs TRBV25-1 and TRBJ2-5, with D unresolved. CDR1 MGHDK and CDR2 SYGVNS come from the germline V gene. V was trimmed by 0 bases and J by 3 bases, leaving 8 bases between them. The CDR3 has 14 amino acids. The CDR3 protein is CASSEYGREETQYF. CDR3 coding DNA: TGTGCCAGCAGTGAATATGGAAGGGAAGAGACCCAGTACTTC.

This clonotype has only a few counts. The chain uses TRBV5-6 and TRBJ1-3; maybe TRBD1 (6 bases). This CDR3 is built from 15 residues. Trimming took 5 bases from V and 0 from J, leaving 12 bases between them. Germline lookup yields CDR1 SGHDT and CDR2 YYEEEE. In DNA form, the CDR3 reads TGTGCCAGCAGATTTAGGGGGAGCTCTGGAAACACCATATATTTT. Protein product: CASRFRGSSGNTIYF.

The table lists this clonotype with many counts. The rearrangement uses TRBV28 and TRBJ1-1; possibly TRBD1 for D (6 bases). The CDR3 totals 14 residues. V gave up 6 bases and J gave up 4 bases, with 15 bases separating them. From germline, CDR1 is MDHEN and CDR2 SYDVKM. The CDR3 nucleotides are TGTGCCAGCAGCCCTACAGGGATCAGCACTGAAGCTTTCTTT. Translating gives CASSPTGISTEAFF.

The chain couples TRBV10-3 to TRBJ2-7; 9 nucleotides align to TRBD1. Trimming at V came to 6 bases and at J to 2 bases, leaving 14 bases not matched to a gene. This CDR3 region has 17 residues. Germline V gene sequence: CDR1 ENHRY, CDR2 SYGVKD. The CDR3 sequence is CAISADRGGSAAYEQYF. The CDR3 nucleotides read TGTGCCATCAGCGCGGACAGGGGCGGGAGTGCCGCCTACGAGCAGTACTTC.